This T cell receptor (beta chain) was recorded in a study of shared clonotypes between healthy human individuals (TCRdb year 2020). Notes on the research overall: The cohort comprised a couple of women and three men aged 18 to 49 years. For each donor, three plates each were used for CD4 naive and CD4 memory, two plates were used for CD8 naive, and one plate was used for CD8 memory. The study deeply sequenced blood TCR repertoires of about five healthy adults to estimate repertoire size and the extent of clonotype sharing between individuals. To increase sequencing depth and limit assay-specific biases, TCR repertoire library preparation and sequencing were carried out by different laboratories using diverse techniques. Each donor's leukapheresis produced roughly between roughly 0.9 and 8.9 billion PBMCs. Broader findings and caveats from the paper: Because the study included a small number of donors, the genetic and exposure-history diversity represented was limited. About 4.5% of naive CD4, 3.5% of naive CD8, about 2.4% of memory CD4, and 0.4% of memory CD8 clonotypes were shared across several donors. Naive subsets generally had larger estimated clonotype richness than memory subsets did. Even with the large sequencing depth, rarefaction of the sorted-subset datasets indicated that sequencing was incomplete. Clonotypes shared by all four sorted-subset donors showed higher generation probabilities than non-shared clonotypes. Pairwise subsampling led to the expectation that sequencing depth would affect the degree of clonotype sharing among donors. Sampling was restricted to blood, and TCR repertoires in tissue are likely to differ from TCR repertoires in blood.

CD8 naive samples were obtained by positive selection for CCR7 among CD45RO-negative cells, yielding a CD45RA+CCR7+ population from which TemRA cells were excluded. Donors were healthy HIV-negative adults with no recently reported acute infections or vaccinations. Every donor was a Caucasian adult living in Nashville, Tennessee, USA. Blood was collected by leukapheresis, and PBMCs were isolated by Ficoll-Histopaque density gradient centrifugation and then cryopreserved in liquid nitrogen vapor phase. Analytical flow cytometry was used to check the purity and quantity of each magnetically sorted T cell population. Genomic DNA was isolated from every sorted fraction and measured by UV absorbance on a Nanodrop 2000c. Remarks on this clone: The specificity of this receptor is unknown. No quality values exist for individual bases; no much larger clone is one base distant.

Including the terminal cysteine and phenylalanine, the CDR3 comprises 14 residues. Only the CDR3 portion is preserved as DNA: 42 bases, with reading frame beginning at the first base. Deletion took 2 bases off V and 4 bases off J, with a span of 12 bases between the germline ends. CDR1 and CDR2 (MNHNY, SVGAGI) derive from the germline V gene (reference sequence). Using the deep immunoSEQ assay, TCR CDR3 regions were amplified from genomic DNA by multiplex PCR. Extracted genomic DNA from each cell subset was distributed evenly across all wells of several immunoSEQ 96-well plates, and each plate was treated as a replicate. Each replicate PCR for sorted subsets received about 210 ng genomic DNA, equal to tens of thousands of T cell genomes. The purified libraries were quantified using a Qubit 3.0 fluorometer, sized with a Bioanalyzer 2100, and then quantified again using the KAPA Library Quantification kit. A separate single-read 150-cycle Illumina NextSeq 550 flow cell was used to sequence each immunoSEQ 96-well plate. Per the authors' processing: The immunoSEQ output contained only junctional sequences without quality scores, so filtering could not match that applied to full-length reads. Sequences were annotated with PyIR, a Python wrapper for IgBLAST v1.9, and V/J genes and CDR3 were assigned using IMGT germline references. Reads were filtered out if the reads had weak V/J assignments (E-value above 1e-6), no CDR3, stop codons, out-of-frame junctions, or ambiguous translated residues. V3J clonotypes were defined as sequences sharing an identical inferred V gene, J gene, and CDR3 amino acid sequence. Percentage overlap between repertoires was computed as shared unique clonotypes divided by the size of the smaller repertoire. Three approaches were used to assess repertoire richness: RTK rarefaction, the Chao1 estimator, and Recon v2.1 estimates of unobserved clonotypes. OLGA was used to compute generation probabilities for all TCRbeta clonotypes that the gDNA method yielded from a handful of donors. Entries here come from immuneACCESS through TCRdb and include only in-frame sequences with V and J called. Some clones fail to appear in such tables; in the studies checked, an unresolved V gene covers under half of the shortfall, and the cause of the remainder is unknown. The V and J calls and the clone size are those of that table, but D and trimming were determined from the DNA. This sample has about 580,000 clones in its table, and roughly 98% of those were observed once. The top ten hold less than 0.35% of the sample.

The rearrangement combines TRBV6-6 with TRBJ2-7, with no reliable assignment of the D segment. Sequenced: naive CD8+ T cells sorted from blood. The meaning of the sample's cell subset or site label: CD45RA+CCR7+. This TCR was recovered from a young man in good health. Here the CDR3 is given as CASSYIPGGYEQYF. The sequenced DNA: TGTGCCAGCAGTTACATCCCGGGTGGGTACGAGCAGTACTTC.